Each of the 18 T cell receptor beta chains below was sequenced from the same sample in a study of blood T cells in healthy people across ages. For the second PCR, which ran for about 7 to 11 cycles, a sample-barcoded 5' primer and a J-beta primer mix were used. TCRdb reprocessed the 5' RACE reads with MiXCR, giving one entry per CDR3 protein. The data show roughly 800,000 distinct CDR3 sequences, with 25% seen just once and under 4% held by the top ten. These data also formed part of another study, on T cells of mothers and their children.

Sequenced material: blood. The receptors were gathered from a boy aged 5-17 years in good health.

The rearrangement uses TRBV7-2 and TRBJ2-5; 10 bases fit TRBD1. TRBJ2-7 explains the end of the DNA better; the J call may be wrong. The CDR3 has 15 amino acids. Germline V gene data show CDR1 as SGHTA and CDR2 as FQGNSA. In nucleotides, the CDR3 is TGTGCCAGCAGGGAACCGGGACAGGGGTCCTACGAGCAGTACTTC. The encoded protein is CASREPGQGSYEQYF.

The chain is built from TRBV28 and TRBJ1-1; 7 bases align to TRBD1. Germline lookup yields CDR1 MDHEN and CDR2 SYDVKM. Germline trimming cut 7 bases from V and 2 bases from J; bases unmatched to any gene: 7. CDR3 length: 14 amino acids. DNA for the CDR3: TGTGCCAGCACCCCGACAGGGTATAACACTGAAGCTTTCTTT. It specifies CASTPTGYNTEAFF.

This rearrangement joins TRBV6-6 to TRBJ2-7; D possibly corresponds to TRBD1 (6 bases). Germline CDR1 reads MNHNY; CDR2 reads SVGAGI (reference sequence). The CDR3 is made up of 13 amino acids. The V end lost 6 bases, the J end lost 2 bases, and 11 bases lay between the germline ends. CDR3 in DNA: TGTGCCAGCAGCCGGGACATGACCTACGAGCAGTACTTC. Translation gives CASSRDMTYEQYF.

This chain uses TRBV7-2 with TRBJ1-1; unclear D gene. Germline CDR1 SGHTA, CDR2 FQGNSA. Between the trimmed V and J ends, which lost 0 bases and 3 bases, there was a span of 8 bases. The length of the CDR3 is 14 residues. The CDR3 sequence is CASSLAGLHTEAFF. The CDR3 DNA sequence: TGTGCCAGCAGCTTAGCAGGCCTCCACACTGAAGCTTTCTTT.

This clonotype was detected a few times. This chain links TRBV6-6 with TRBJ2-7, with unresolved D. This CDR3 comprises 15 residues. The germline CDR1 and CDR2 sequences are MNHNY and SVGAGI (reference sequence). The ends were cut back, 2 bases at V and 3 bases at J, with 14 bases in the middle. CDR3: CASSYRKGLNYEQYF. The DNA of the CDR3 is TGTGCCAGCAGTTACCGGAAAGGTTTGAACTACGAGCAGTACTTC.

This clonotype occurred a few times. This rearrangement joins TRBV6-1 to TRBJ2-5; D not resolved. From germline, CDR1 is MNHNS and CDR2 SASEGT. The CDR3 has 15 residues. V lost 0 bases to trimming and J lost 5 bases, with 13 bases between them. CDR3 sequence (DNA): TGTGCCAGCAGTGAAGCGCGGCGGCTATGGGAGACCCAGTACTTC. It yields the protein CASSEARRLWETQYF.

This clonotype was detected a few times. Compared with germline, one end of the junction differs, possibly owing to a read error. The chain has TRBV3-1 and TRBJ2-3; D ambiguous. The CDR3 extends over 16 amino acids. CDR1 and CDR2 (germline): LGHDT, YNNKEL (reference sequence). The CDR3 nucleotides read TGTGCCAGCAGCCAAGGCGGTGTGACGGGCCAAGAGACCCAGTACTTT. The encoded protein is CASSQGGVTGQETQYF.

The CDR3: CASSIETQYF. The CDR3 DNA is TGTGCCAGCAGTATCGAGACCCAGTACTTC. This sequence joins TRBV2 and TRBJ2-5; D unresolved. The germline gives CDR1 SNHLY, CDR2 FYNNEI. V was clipped by 5 bases and J by 5 bases, with 3 bases between them. The CDR3 spans 10 residues.

This clonotype was seen a handful of times. The gene calls are TRBV12-3 or TRBV12-4 and TRBJ1-4, with a tentative D call TRBD1 (5 bases). There are 14 residues in the CDR3. V was pared by 8 bases and J by 8 bases, with 18 bases between. The CDR3: CASVKRGEDEKLFF. CDR3 coding DNA: TGTGCCAGCGTCAAAAGAGGGGAGGACGAAAAACTGTTTTTT.

This clonotype was picked up a small number of times. V usage is TRBV7-9 and J usage is TRBJ2-1; 10 positions match TRBD2. Near its end, the DNA agrees better with TRBJ2-7, so the J call may be wrong. Germline V gene data show CDR1 as SEHNR and CDR2 as FQNEAQ (reference sequence). The CDR3 sequence is 16 residues long. The CDR3 DNA sequence: TGTGCCAGCAGCTCCCCAGAGCGGGGGGGCATGGACGAGCAGTACTTC. Encoded protein: CASSSPERGGMDEQYF.

This clonotype was counted ten times or more. The rearrangement joins TRBV28 to TRBJ2-7, with D unresolved. V shed 2 bases and J shed 7 bases, with 6 bases lying between them. Germline V gives CDR1 MDHEN, CDR2 SYDVKM. This CDR3 spans 11 amino acids. Written as DNA, the CDR3 is TGTGCCAGCAGTTTAAGGTCGGAGCAGTACTTC. Its protein is CASSLRSEQYF.

Here the CDR3 reads CASSLEESDEQFF. The CDR3 coding sequence is TGTGCCAGCAGTTTGGAAGAGAGCGATGAGCAGTTCTTC. J is TRBJ2-1 and V is TRBV28, with D unclear. Germline CDR1 reads MDHEN; CDR2 reads SYDVKM. The germline V and J ends were trimmed by 3 bases and 8 bases, with 11 bases remaining between them. The CDR3 loop spans 13 amino acids.

The chain joins TRBV7-3 to TRBJ2-3; 9 bases are a match to TRBD2. With 2 bases clipped from V and 1 base from J, the junction kept 10 bases outside the gene matches. The V gene's germline CDR1 is SGHTA and CDR2 FQGTGA. The CDR3 contains 18 residues. The CDR3 sequence is CASSLRAAGLAGTDTQYF. CDR3 nucleotides: TGTGCCAGCAGCTTACGGGCCGCGGGACTAGCCGGCACAGATACGCAGTATTTT.

This clonotype was picked up a small number of times. The V call is TRBV2, the J call TRBJ1-2; tentative D call: TRBD1 (5 bases). This CDR3 has 17 amino acids. Trimming cost V 10 bases and J 3 bases, with 27 bases left between them. Germline CDR1 reads SNHLY; CDR2 reads FYNNEI. The CDR3 here is CAIKSPGRTNFDYGYTF. CDR3 DNA: TGTGCCATCAAGTCCCCGGGACGGACGAATTTTGACTATGGCTACACCTTC.

The J gene is TRBJ1-5, the V gene TRBV30; maybe TRBD1 (6 bases). Trimming stripped 4 bases from V and 7 bases from J, with 17 bases between. CDR3 size: 14 residues. The germline gives CDR1 GTSNPN, CDR2 SVGIG (reference sequence). CDR3 in DNA: TGTGCCTGGACCACTGGGGGGGCTCGGCAGCCCCAGCATTTT. This encodes CAWTTGGARQPQHF.

The chain employs TRBV7-9 and TRBJ1-1; no firm D call. The CDR3 sequence is 11 residues long. The germline CDR1 and CDR2 sequences are SEHNR and FQNEAQ (reference sequence). Trimming took off 7 bases at V and 6 bases at J, with 9 bases between the two ends. The chain's CDR3 is CASIWLAEAFF. The CDR3 DNA reads as TGTGCCAGCATCTGGCTAGCTGAAGCTTTCTTT.

Only a few counts were recorded for this clonotype. This sequence joins TRBV10-3 and TRBJ1-4; TRBD1 agrees at 7 bases. This CDR3 spans 15 amino acids. V shed 4 bases, J shed 8 bases, and the junction held 10 bases outside the gene matches. Per the germline V gene, CDR1 is ENHRY and CDR2 is SYGVKD. For the CDR3, the DNA is TGTGCCATCAGTGGCGGACAGGTGGGAAAAGAAAAACTGTTTTTT. As protein: CAISGGQVGKEKLFF.

The CDR3 DNA sequence: TGTGCCAGCAACCAAGGACAGGTCGTTTTCGAGCAGTACTTC. It is translated as CASNQGQVVFEQYF. This chain links TRBV28 with TRBJ2-1, with TRBD1 identical over 7 bases. The end of the DNA fits TRBJ2-7 better, so the J call may be wrong. The CDR3 has 14 amino acids. Germline CDR1 and CDR2: MDHEN and SYDVKM.